This TCR beta chain was identified in a study of CD8 T cells in ankylosing spondylitis. The CDR3 is 19 residues long. As to this clonotype: Its target is not known.

TCRdb re-called the 5' RACE reads with MiXCR, one entry per CDR3 protein. The sample has under 450,000 distinct CDR3 sequences, approximately 22% seen once; the top ten hold about an eighth. Study-level findings and limits: Researchers report that disease-linked clones proved CD8+ and relatively rare in peripheral blood. Significant enrichment of disease-linked clones was reported in matched ankylosing spondylitis synovial fluid.

The chain is built from TRBV21-1 and TRBJ2-5; TRBD1, the D gene given by the table, was not confirmed from the DNA. TRBV21-1 is noted as a pseudogene. The clonotype comes from a male donor with ankylosing spondylitis or in good health (not recorded which). Specimen: blood, either unsorted or a sorted T cell fraction (not recorded which). The CDR3 here is CASSKDTDKINAGQETQYF. The CDR3 nucleotides read TGTGCCAGCAGCAAAGATACGGACAAAATTAATGCGGGCCAAGAGACCCAGTACTTC.